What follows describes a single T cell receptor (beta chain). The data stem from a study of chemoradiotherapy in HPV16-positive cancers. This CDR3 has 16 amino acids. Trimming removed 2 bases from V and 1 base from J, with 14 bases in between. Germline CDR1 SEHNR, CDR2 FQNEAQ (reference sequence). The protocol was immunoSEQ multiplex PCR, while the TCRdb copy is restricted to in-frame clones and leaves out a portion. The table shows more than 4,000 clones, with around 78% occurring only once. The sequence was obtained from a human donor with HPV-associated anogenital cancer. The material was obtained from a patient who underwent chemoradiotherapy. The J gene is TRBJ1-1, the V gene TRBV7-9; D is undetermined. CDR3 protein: CASSLTPLLRNTEAFF. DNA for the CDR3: TGTGCCAGCAGCTTAACCCCCCTGCTGAGGAACACTGAAGCTTTCTTT.